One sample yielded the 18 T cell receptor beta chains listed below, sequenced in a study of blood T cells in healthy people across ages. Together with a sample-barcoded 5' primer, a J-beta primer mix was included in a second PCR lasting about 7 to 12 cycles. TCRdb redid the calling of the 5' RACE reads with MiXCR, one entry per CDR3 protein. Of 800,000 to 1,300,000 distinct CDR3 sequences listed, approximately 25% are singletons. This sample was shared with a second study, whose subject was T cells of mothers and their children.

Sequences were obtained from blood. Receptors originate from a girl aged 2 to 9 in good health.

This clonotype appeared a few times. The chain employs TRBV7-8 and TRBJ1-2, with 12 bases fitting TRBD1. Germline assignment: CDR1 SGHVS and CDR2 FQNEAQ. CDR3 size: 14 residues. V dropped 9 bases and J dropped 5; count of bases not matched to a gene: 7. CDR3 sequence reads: CASSGTGGPYGYTF. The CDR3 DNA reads TGTGCCAGTAGCGGGACAGGGGGCCCGTATGGCTACACCTTC.

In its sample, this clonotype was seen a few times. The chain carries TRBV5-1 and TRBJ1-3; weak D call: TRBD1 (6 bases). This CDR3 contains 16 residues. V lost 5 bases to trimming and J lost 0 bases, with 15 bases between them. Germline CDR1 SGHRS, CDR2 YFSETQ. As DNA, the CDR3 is TGCGCCAGCAGTTTTGGACAGCCGAGCTCTGGAAACACCATATATTTT. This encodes CASSFGQPSSGNTIYF.

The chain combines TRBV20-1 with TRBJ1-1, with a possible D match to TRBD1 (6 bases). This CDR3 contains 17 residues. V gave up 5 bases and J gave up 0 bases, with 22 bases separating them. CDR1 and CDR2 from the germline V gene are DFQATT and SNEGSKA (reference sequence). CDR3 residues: CSARSYRVDKMNTEAFF. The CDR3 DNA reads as TGCAGTGCTCGTTCGTACAGGGTCGATAAGATGAACACTGAAGCTTTCTTT.

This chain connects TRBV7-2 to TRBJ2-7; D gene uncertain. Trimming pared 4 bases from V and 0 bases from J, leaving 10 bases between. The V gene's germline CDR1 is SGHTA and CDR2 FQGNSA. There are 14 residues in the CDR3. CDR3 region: CASSSHWASYEQYF. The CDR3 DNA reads TGTGCCAGCAGCTCCCATTGGGCCTCCTACGAGCAGTACTTC.

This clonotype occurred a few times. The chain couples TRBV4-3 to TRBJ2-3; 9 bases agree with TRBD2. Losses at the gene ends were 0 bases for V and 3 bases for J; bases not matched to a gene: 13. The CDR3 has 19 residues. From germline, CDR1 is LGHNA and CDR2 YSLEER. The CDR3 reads CASSQDRSVAGALTDTQYF. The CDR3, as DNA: TGCGCCAGCAGCCAAGATCGGTCCGTAGCGGGGGCTTTGACAGATACGCAGTATTTT.

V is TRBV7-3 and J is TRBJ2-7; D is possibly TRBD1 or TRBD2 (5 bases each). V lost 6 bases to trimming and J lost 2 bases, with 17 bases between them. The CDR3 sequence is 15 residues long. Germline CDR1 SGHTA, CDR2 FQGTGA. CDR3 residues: CASSVEPGPAYEQYF. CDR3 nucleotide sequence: TGTGCCAGCAGTGTGGAACCGGGACCAGCCTACGAGCAGTACTTC.

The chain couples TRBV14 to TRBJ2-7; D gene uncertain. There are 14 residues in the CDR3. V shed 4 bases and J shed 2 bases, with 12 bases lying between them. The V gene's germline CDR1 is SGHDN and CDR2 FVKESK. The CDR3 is CASSLGYRTYEQYF. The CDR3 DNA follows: TGTGCCAGCAGCCTAGGATATAGAACCTACGAGCAGTACTTC.

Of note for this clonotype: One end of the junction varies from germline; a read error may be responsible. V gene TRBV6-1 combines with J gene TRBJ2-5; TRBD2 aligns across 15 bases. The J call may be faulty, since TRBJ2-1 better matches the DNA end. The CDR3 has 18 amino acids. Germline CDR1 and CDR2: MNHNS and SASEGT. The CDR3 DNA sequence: TGTGCCAGTAGTGAAGAGCGGACTAGCGGGAGGGTTTACAATGAGCAGTTCTTC. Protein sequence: CASSEERTSGRVYNEQFF.

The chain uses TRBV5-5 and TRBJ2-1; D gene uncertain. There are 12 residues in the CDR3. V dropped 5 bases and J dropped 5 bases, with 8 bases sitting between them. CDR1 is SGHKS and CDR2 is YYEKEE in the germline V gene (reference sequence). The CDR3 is CASRNADNEQFF. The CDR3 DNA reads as TGTGCCAGCAGGAATGCCGACAATGAGCAGTTCTTC.

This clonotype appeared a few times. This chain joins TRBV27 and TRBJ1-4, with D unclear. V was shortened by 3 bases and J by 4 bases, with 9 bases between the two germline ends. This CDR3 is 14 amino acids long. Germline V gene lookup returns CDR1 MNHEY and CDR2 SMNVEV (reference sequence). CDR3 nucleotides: TGTGCCAGCAGTTTTGGAGTTAATAATGAAAAACTGTTTTTT. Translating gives CASSFGVNNEKLFF.

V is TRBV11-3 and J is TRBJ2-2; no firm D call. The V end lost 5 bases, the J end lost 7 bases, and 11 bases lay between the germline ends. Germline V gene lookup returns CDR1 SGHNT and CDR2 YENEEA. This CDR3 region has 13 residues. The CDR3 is CASSPPLGGELFF. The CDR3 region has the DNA TGTGCCAGCAGCCCCCCCTTAGGCGGGGAGCTGTTTTTT.

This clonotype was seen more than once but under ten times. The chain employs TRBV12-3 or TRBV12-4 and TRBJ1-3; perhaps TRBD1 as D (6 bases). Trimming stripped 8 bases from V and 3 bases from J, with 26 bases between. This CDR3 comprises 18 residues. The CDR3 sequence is CASRQDRIVQSHGNTIYF. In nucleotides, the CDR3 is TGTGCCAGCCGTCAAGACAGGATTGTCCAAAGCCATGGAAACACCATATATTTT.

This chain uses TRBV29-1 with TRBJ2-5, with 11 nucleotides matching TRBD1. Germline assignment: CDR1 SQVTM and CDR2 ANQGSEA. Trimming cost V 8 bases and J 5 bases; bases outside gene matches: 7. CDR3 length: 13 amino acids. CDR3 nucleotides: TGCAGCTTAAGGACAGGGGGCGAGGAGACCCAGTACTTC. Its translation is CSLRTGGEETQYF.

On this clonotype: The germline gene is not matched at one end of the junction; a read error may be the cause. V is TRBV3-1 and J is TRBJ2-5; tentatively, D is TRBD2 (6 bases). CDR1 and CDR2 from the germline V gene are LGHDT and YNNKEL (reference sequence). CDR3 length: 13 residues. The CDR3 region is CASSQDVRGRRFF. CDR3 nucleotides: TGTGCCAGCAGCCAAGATGTGCGGGGCCGGCGGTTCTTC.

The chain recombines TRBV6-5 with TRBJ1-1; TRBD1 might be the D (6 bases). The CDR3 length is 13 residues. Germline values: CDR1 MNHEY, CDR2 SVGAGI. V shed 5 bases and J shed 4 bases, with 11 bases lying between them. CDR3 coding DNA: TGTGCCAGCAGTCTTCAGGGGCCCACTGAAGCTTTCTTT. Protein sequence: CASSLQGPTEAFF.

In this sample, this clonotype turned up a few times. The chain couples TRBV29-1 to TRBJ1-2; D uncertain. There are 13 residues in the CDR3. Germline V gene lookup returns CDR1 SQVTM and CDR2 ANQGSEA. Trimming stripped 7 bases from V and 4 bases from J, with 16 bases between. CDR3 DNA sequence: TGCAGCGCACGAGAAGAACGTCCCTATGGCTACACCTTC. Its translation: CSAREERPYGYTF. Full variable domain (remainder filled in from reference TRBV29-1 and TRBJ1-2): SAVISQKPSRDICQRGTSLTIQCQVDSQVTMMFWYRQQPGQSLTLIATANQGSEATYESGFVIDKFPISRPNLTFSTLTVSNMSPEDSSIYLCSAREERPYGYTFGSGTRLTVV.

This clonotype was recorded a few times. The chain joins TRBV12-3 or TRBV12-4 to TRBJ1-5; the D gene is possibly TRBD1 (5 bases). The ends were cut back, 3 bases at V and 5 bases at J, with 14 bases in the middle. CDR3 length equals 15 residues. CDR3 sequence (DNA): TGTGCCAGCAGTTTCTATCCGGGCAGGGATCAGCCCCAGCATTTT. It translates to CASSFYPGRDQPQHF.

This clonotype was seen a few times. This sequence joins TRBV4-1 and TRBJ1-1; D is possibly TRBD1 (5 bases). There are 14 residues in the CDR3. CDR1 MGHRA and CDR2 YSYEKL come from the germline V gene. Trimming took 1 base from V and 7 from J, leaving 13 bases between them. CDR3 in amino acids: CASSQGGRAYEAFF. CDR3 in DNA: TGCGCCAGCAGCCAAGGCGGCAGGGCCTATGAAGCTTTCTTT.